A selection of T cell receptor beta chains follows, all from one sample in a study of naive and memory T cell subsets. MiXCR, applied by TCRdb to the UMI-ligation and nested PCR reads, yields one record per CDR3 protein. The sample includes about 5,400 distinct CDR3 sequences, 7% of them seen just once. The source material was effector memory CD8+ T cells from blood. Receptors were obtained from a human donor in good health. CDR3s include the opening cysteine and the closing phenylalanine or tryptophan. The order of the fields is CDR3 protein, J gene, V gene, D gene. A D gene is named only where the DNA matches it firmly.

CDR3 protein: CASSLAGQVTDTQYF
J gene: TRBJ2-3
V gene: TRBV7-6
D gene: -

CDR3 protein: CASSQSFEGDQPQHF
J gene: TRBJ1-5
V gene: TRBV16
D gene: -

CDR3 protein: CASSPQTLMNTEAFF
J gene: TRBJ1-1
V gene: TRBV28
D gene: -

CDR3 protein: CASSPGPLSGANVLTF
J gene: TRBJ2-6
V gene: TRBV28
D gene: -

CDR3 protein: CATSSAGDGANVLTF
J gene: TRBJ2-6
V gene: TRBV15
D gene: -

CDR3 protein: CSASEGAFQPQHF
J gene: TRBJ1-5
V gene: TRBV20-1
D gene: TRBD1

CDR3 protein: CSANSGSEADTQYF
J gene: TRBJ2-3
V gene: TRBV20-1
D gene: TRBD2

CDR3 protein: CASSLRDRGHGNTEAFF
J gene: TRBJ1-1
V gene: TRBV28
D gene: TRBD1

CDR3 protein: CASSPGWGGRIEQYF
J gene: TRBJ2-7
V gene: TRBV7-2
D gene: -

CDR3 protein: CASSLAGDQVNEQFF
J gene: TRBJ2-1
V gene: TRBV6-2/TRBV6-3
D gene: TRBD2

CDR3 protein: CASRRTGGITEAFF
J gene: TRBJ1-1
V gene: TRBV6-2/TRBV6-3
D gene: TRBD1

CDR3 protein: CASMPGSYNEQFF
J gene: TRBJ2-1
V gene: TRBV6-2/TRBV6-3
D gene: -

CDR3 protein: CASSLELVGQGHEQYF
J gene: TRBJ2-7
V gene: TRBV5-6
D gene: TRBD1

CDR3 protein: CASSYGSGDTYEQYF
J gene: TRBJ2-7
V gene: TRBV6-2/TRBV6-3
D gene: -

CDR3 protein: CASSYSTGEVETQYF
J gene: TRBJ2-5
V gene: TRBV6-2/TRBV6-3
D gene: -

CDR3 protein: CSAEQPGRETSEQYF
J gene: TRBJ2-7
V gene: TRBV20-1
D gene: -

CDR3 protein: CASSTGTDGTDTQYF
J gene: TRBJ2-3
V gene: TRBV6-6
D gene: -

CDR3 protein: CASTPTGISTDTQYF
J gene: TRBJ2-3
V gene: TRBV27
D gene: TRBD1

CDR3 protein: CSARDDASMNTEAFF
J gene: TRBJ1-1
V gene: TRBV20-1
D gene: -

CDR3 protein: CSARDPWTGLDTQYF
J gene: TRBJ2-3
V gene: TRBV20-1
D gene: TRBD1

CDR3 protein: CASSLFTGQGKNFRKNIQYF
J gene: TRBJ2-4
V gene: TRBV28
D gene: TRBD1

CDR3 protein: CSARTVDFYGYTF
J gene: TRBJ1-2
V gene: TRBV20-1
D gene: -

CDR3 protein: CASSPEEGAFYGYTF
J gene: TRBJ1-2
V gene: TRBV4-2
D gene: -

CDR3 protein: CASSLGGWNEQFF
J gene: TRBJ2-1
V gene: TRBV27
D gene: -

CDR3 protein: CASSPRTSSYEQYF
J gene: TRBJ2-7
V gene: TRBV6-6
D gene: TRBD2

CDR3 protein: CASSLLRAGPRQPQHF
J gene: TRBJ1-5
V gene: TRBV28
D gene: -

CDR3 protein: CATSRQWKDTQYF
J gene: TRBJ2-3
V gene: TRBV15
D gene: -

CDR3 protein: CASSEGERESGELFF
J gene: TRBJ2-2
V gene: TRBV25-1
D gene: TRBD2

CDR3 protein: CASGFRQGLETDTQYF
J gene: TRBJ2-3
V gene: TRBV12-5
D gene: TRBD1

CDR3 protein: CASSEGQGATDTQYF
J gene: TRBJ2-3
V gene: TRBV6-1
D gene: TRBD1

CDR3 protein: CASLRDRGETQYF
J gene: TRBJ2-5
V gene: TRBV2
D gene: TRBD1

CDR3 protein: CAGSRDLLNEQFF
J gene: TRBJ2-1
V gene: TRBV6-2/TRBV6-3
D gene: -

CDR3 protein: CASSLAGSSNQPQHF
J gene: TRBJ1-5
V gene: TRBV7-9
D gene: -

CDR3 protein: CASSRIMDRGPETQYF
J gene: TRBJ2-5
V gene: TRBV19
D gene: TRBD1

CDR3 protein: CASSYTDYNEQFF
J gene: TRBJ2-1
V gene: TRBV6-2/TRBV6-3
D gene: -

CDR3 protein: CSSRPGLNTEAFF
J gene: TRBJ1-1
V gene: TRBV29-1
D gene: -

CDR3 protein: CSAATGTSGFNEQFF
J gene: TRBJ2-1
V gene: TRBV20-1
D gene: TRBD2

CDR3 protein: CASSQTGGTIDTQYF
J gene: TRBJ2-3
V gene: TRBV7-3
D gene: -

CDR3 protein: CATSRTDGTYNEQFF
J gene: TRBJ2-1
V gene: TRBV15
D gene: -

CDR3 protein: CSAPRTSEDYNEQFF
J gene: TRBJ2-1
V gene: TRBV20-1
D gene: TRBD2

CDR3 protein: CASSLGSGSGATQYF
J gene: TRBJ2-5
V gene: TRBV7-9
D gene: TRBD2

CDR3 protein: CSASQASGGANEQFF
J gene: TRBJ2-1
V gene: TRBV20-1
D gene: TRBD2